This T cell receptor beta chain derives from a study of blood T cell repertoires in COVID-19 (dated by TCRdb to 2020 to 2021). Notes on the research overall: Samples from collaborators originated in the United States, Italy and Spain and spanned both the acute and convalescent phases of COVID-19. Where HLA class I and class II types were available, the types were taken from metadata supplied by the sample provider, not from assay-based typing. Samples were obtained from the ongoing ImmuneRACE study (first 160 participants) and from over a thousand subjects provided by 6 global collaborators. Deeply sampled blood TCRbeta repertoires from subjects exposed to, actively infected with, or recovered from COVID-19 were included in the dataset. The material from the prospective study consisted of cDNA or gDNA derived from T cells, B-cell-depleted T cells, or PBMCs. Nearly every sample came with metadata listing a de-identified subject ID, COVID-19 status, age in years and sex. The repertoires were released in a freely available public database intended as a resource for research on the immune response to SARS-CoV-2. The paper's findings and limits, for the study overall: How much clinical and demographic metadata was included differed by source and by participant, and the metadata was provided uncurated.

Points on this clone: The antigen this receptor binds is unknown. Nothing much larger sits one base from this clone, and base qualities are not available.

The collaborating institutions used their own protocols to collect whole blood in K2EDTA tubes. Collaborator samples were shipped for TCRbeta analysis as frozen whole blood, isolated PBMCs, or DNA extracted from either sample type. TCRbeta CDR3 regions were amplified from genomic DNA using the immunoSEQ Assay, a bias-controlled multiplex PCR. Under the source paper's analysis protocol: Within the assay, amplification of reference gene primers was used to estimate how many nucleated cells each sample contained. Sequence reads were collapsed and filtered to measure the absolute abundance of every unique TCRbeta CDR3 rearrangement. For each sample, productive Simpson clonality was calculated as the square root of Simpson's diversity index over productive rearrangements. In its TCRdb copy, this immuneACCESS table keeps in-frame sequences only and misses some clones. Where compared with another copy, unresolved V genes explain less than half of these, and the others have no known cause. That table supplies the V and J calls and clone size; D and trimming were determined from the DNA. For this sample the table gives some 75,000 clones, of which approximately 92% were detected only once. Less than 9% of the sample comes from the top ten.

From the germline V gene, CDR1 is MNHEY and CDR2 is SVGAGI. Trimming takes 8 bases from V and 2 bases from J, and the germline ends sit 16 bases apart. The CDR3, cysteine through phenylalanine, is 15 amino acids long. The retained sequence is limited to the CDR3, 45 bases, with the frame set at the first base. Sequencing used peripheral blood. Recombination connected TRBV6-5 to TRBJ1-5, and perhaps TRBD1 as D gene, on 5 matching bases. This TCR was sampled from a human donor in a cohort sampled during active COVID-19. The CDR3 in this case is CASRREGPGNQPQHF. The sequence in DNA is TGTGCCAGCCGACGGGAGGGGCCGGGCAATCAGCCCCAGCATTTT.